This T cell receptor beta chain was found in a study of OX40 agonist ivuxolimab in advanced cancers. Across the whole study: Partial responses were recorded for three patients, including one with hepatocellular carcinoma and two with cutaneous melanoma.

The V end lost 4 bases, the J end lost 1 base, and 8 bases lay between the germline ends. Germline V gives CDR1 SGHRS, CDR2 YFSETQ. CDR3 length equals 13 residues. TCRdb's copy holds only in-frame clones and misses some; the assay was immunoSEQ multiplex PCR. Found here are fewer than 85,000 clones, 85% to 95% of them singletons; the top ten hold 0.69%. Findings and limits, study-wide: It was not determined which antigens were specifically recognized by the peripheral T cells that had undergone clonal expansion. Low clonal expansion, among the lowest seen, marked partial responders at 0.1-3.0 mg/kg.

This clone was seen only once. Its antigen is not identified. Blood sampling was done at baseline, cycle 4 day 1, and cycle 7 day 1. The V gene is TRBV5-1, the J gene TRBJ1-1, with D hard to call. Sample: CD4+ or CD8+ T cells sorted from blood, taken in a trial of the OX40 agonist ivuxolimab. This receptor was taken from an adult with an advanced solid tumor such as melanoma, head and neck, liver or kidney cancer. CDR3 DNA sequence: TGCGCCAGCAGCCGGTATGGGAACACTGAAGCTTTCTTT. It is translated as CASSRYGNTEAFF.